Listed below are T cell receptor beta chains from one sample, sequenced in a study of T cell changes during pregnancy in multiple sclerosis. Clones were sequenced by immunoSEQ multiplex PCR, and TCRdb holds only the in-frame ones, with some missing. Here the sample spans 30,000 to 40,000 clones, more than 70% being singletons. This material consisted of CD4+ T cells from peripheral blood mononuclear cells, taken after pregnancy. The receptors were sampled from a female donor in good health, enrolled as a control in a pregnancy study. The CDR3 runs from the conserved cysteine through the conserved F or W. D genes are given only for firm matches. Clone size is not always given. Where it is, it says once, few, many or a class for expanded clones.

j_gene,abundance,d_gene,v_gene,CDR3nt,CDR3aa
TRBJ1-6,-,TRBD1,TRBV5-1,TGCGCCAGCAGCTCGCAACAGGGGGGAAATTCACCCCTCCACTTT,CASSSQQGGNSPLHF
TRBJ1-4,-,-,TRBV5-1,TGCGCCAGCAGCTACACCGCCGGGGGGGCGAGTGAAAAACTGTTTTTT,CASSYTAGGASEKLFF
TRBJ2-7,-,-,TRBV7-6,TGTGCCAGCAGCCCCCTTCCCGCAGGGGACGAGCAGTACTTC,CASSPLPAGDEQYF
TRBJ1-1,-,TRBD1,TRBV5-1,TGCGCCAGCAGCGGGGGACAGTCCGGGTACACTGAAGCTTTCTTT,CASSGGQSGYTEAFF
TRBJ1-2,-,TRBD1,TRBV6-1,TGTGCCAGCAGTCGCCGACAGGGCGTACCGGGGGGCTACACCTTC,CASSRRQGVPGGYTF
TRBJ1-4,-,-,TRBV18,TGTGCCAGCTCACCACAGGGGGTAGCTGAAAAACTGTTTTTT,CASSPQGVAEKLFF
TRBJ2-3,-,TRBD2,TRBV25-1,TGTGCCAGCAGTGAAGTATATAGCGGGGGTATTTACGATACGCAGTATTTT,CASSEVYSGGIYDTQYF
TRBJ1-1,-,-,TRBV10-3,TGTGCCATCAGTGGGACAGCGAACACTGAAGCTTTCTTT,CAISGTANTEAFF
TRBJ1-4,-,TRBD1,TRBV4-2,TGTGCCAGCAGCCACCCGACAGGGAGCGATGAAAAACTGTTTTTT,CASSHPTGSDEKLFF
TRBJ2-7,-,-,TRBV5-6,TGTGCCAGCAGCTTGGAGACTGCCCCTGCCAACGAGCAGTACTTC,CASSLETAPANEQYF
TRBJ1-1,-,TRBD1,TRBV7-9,TGTGCCAGCAGCCCTAGGCCGGGACAGATGAACACTGAAGCTTTCTTT,CASSPRPGQMNTEAFF
TRBJ1-4,-,-,TRBV7-8,TGTGCCAGCAGCTTCGGGGGACCGAATGAAAAACTGTTTTTT,CASSFGGPNEKLFF
TRBJ1-2,-,-,TRBV28,TGTGCCAGCAGTTTAACAGTCTCAGGGGGCTACACCTTC,CASSLTVSGGYTF
TRBJ1-5,-,TRBD1,TRBV30,TGTGCCTGGAGCCTAGGACAGGGAGGTCAGCCCCAGCATTTT,CAWSLGQGGQPQHF
TRBJ1-5,-,TRBD1,TRBV5-5,TGTGCCAGCAGCGTCTGGGCGGGACAGTCGTTTCAGCCCCAGCATTTT,CASSVWAGQSFQPQHF
TRBJ1-2,-,-,TRBV4-2,TGTGCCAGCAGCCAAGCAGGGGATCTCTATGGCTACACCTTC,CASSQAGDLYGYTF
TRBJ2-7,few,-,TRBV19,TGTGCCAGTAGTATCGGTGGGACAACCTACGAGCAGTACTTC,CASSIGGTTYEQYF
TRBJ2-3,-,-,TRBV21-1,TGTGCCAGCACCGAGAAGGGACAGGGCTCTAGCACAGATACGCAGTATTTT,CASTEKGQGSSTDTQYF
TRBJ2-1,-,TRBD2,TRBV6-6,TGTGCCAGCAGTCCCACCTCGGGGGGGGACAATGAGCAGTTCTTC,CASSPTSGGDNEQFF
TRBJ2-7,-,-,TRBV27,TGTGCCAGCAGTTTATCGGCGGGGTACGAGCAGTACTTC,CASSLSAGYEQYF
TRBJ1-3,-,-,TRBV6-1,TGTGCCAGCAGTGAAATAAACTACTCTGGAAACACCATATATTTT,CASSEINYSGNTIYF
TRBJ2-1,-,-,TRBV6-5,TGTGCCAGCAGTCGGGGGAGGTACAATGAGCAGTTCTTC,CASSRGRYNEQFF
TRBJ2-2,-,-,TRBV4-3,TGCGCCAGCAGCCAAGAGCCTGTGACGAGGACCGGGGAGCTGTTTTTT,CASSQEPVTRTGELFF
TRBJ2-7,-,-,TRBV28,TGTGCCAGCAGTCAGGCCGAAGACTACGAGCAGTACTTC,CASSQAEDYEQYF
TRBJ1-3,-,-,TRBV5-1,TGCGCCAGCAGCCCGGACGCAGGGACTGGAAACACCATATATTTT,CASSPDAGTGNTIYF
TRBJ2-1,-,-,TRBV12-5,TGTGCTAGTGTTTTAGGGGCGGGGAGCAATGAGCAGTTCTTC,CASVLGAGSNEQFF
TRBJ1-1,few,-,TRBV9,TGTGCCAGCAGCGTAGGGACAGTGAACACTGAAGCTTTCTTT,CASSVGTVNTEAFF
TRBJ2-7,medium-sized,-,TRBV7-9,TGTGCCAGCAGCTTAGTGGCAGTCAACTACGAGCAGTACTTC,CASSLVAVNYEQYF
TRBJ2-1,-,-,TRBV28,TGTGCCAGCAGTCCACTTTACAATGAGCAGTTCTTC,CASSPLYNEQFF
TRBJ2-7,once,-,TRBV28,TGTGCCAGCAGTTCATCAGGGGAAGCCTCCTACGAGCAGTACTTC,CASSSSGEASYEQYF
TRBJ1-1,-,-,TRBV28,TGTGCCAGCAGTTTATTGGCACTTCGGGACACTGAAGCTTTCTTT,CASSLLALRDTEAFF
TRBJ1-3,few,-,TRBV25-1,TGTGCCAGCAGTGAATTAGGGGTATCTGGAAACACCATATATTTT,CASSELGVSGNTIYF
TRBJ1-2,-,TRBD1,TRBV30,TGTGCCTGGACCCCAGACAGGGGACTTGGCTATGGCTACACCTTC,CAWTPDRGLGYGYTF
TRBJ1-1,-,TRBD1,TRBV5-1,TGCGCCAGCAGCCAGACAGGGCCCGAAGCTTTCTTT,CASSQTGPEAFF
TRBJ2-3,-,TRBD1,TRBV10-3,TGTGCCATCAAGGGGGCTTTTAGCACAGATACGCAGTATTTT,CAIKGAFSTDTQYF
TRBJ1-2,-,TRBD1,TRBV6-1,TGTGCCAGCAGTGAAGTTCCCGGACAGGGCTATGGCTACACCTTC,CASSEVPGQGYGYTF
TRBJ1-5,once,-,TRBV27,TGTGCCAGCAGCAGACAAGGAAAGCCCCAGCATTTT,CASSRQGKPQHF
TRBJ2-2,-,TRBD1,TRBV29-1,TGCAGCGTTGACCCAATGGACAGGGCGGACGGGGAGCTGTTTTTT,CSVDPMDRADGELFF
TRBJ2-5,-,-,TRBV21-1,TGTGCCAGCAGGGGGACTCACCCCGGAGGGGAGACCCAGTACTTC,CASRGTHPGGETQYF